These 21 T cell receptor beta chains share one sample of origin, sequenced in a study of T cell responses to AZD1222 COVID-19 vaccine. TCRdb's table, derived via immunoSEQ multiplex PCR, lists solely in-frame clones and lacks some. This table has 150,000 to 200,000 clones, 88% appearing once. Sequences were derived from peripheral blood, sampled on day 0 of AZD1222 vaccination. The receptors were sampled from an adult in good health.

The table lists this clone with a count of one. The chain couples TRBV11-1 to TRBJ2-2; unclear D gene. Germline V lookup: CDR1 SGHAT, CDR2 FQDESV (reference sequence). V lost 3 bases to trimming and J lost 4 bases, with 12 bases between them. The CDR3 is made up of 15 amino acids. CDR3 sequence: CASSFGSVSTGELFF. CDR3 coding DNA: TGTGCCAGCAGCTTTGGAAGCGTTAGCACCGGGGAGCTGTTTTTT.

The chain combines TRBV21-1 with TRBJ1-2. TRBV21-1 is annotated as a pseudogene. The CDR3 is 12 amino acids. CDR3 region: CASSEVVYGYTF. CDR3 bases: TGTGCCAGCAGCGAGGTCGTATATGGCTACACCTTC.

The chain links TRBV6-6 to TRBJ2-7; D perhaps matches TRBD2 (5 bases). The CDR3 is 11 residues long. Per the germline V gene, CDR1 is MNHNY and CDR2 is SVGAGI (reference sequence). CDR3 nucleotide sequence: TGTGCTAGCGCAGAGAACTACGAGCAGTACTTC. It encodes CASAENYEQYF.

This clone was observed once. The chain combines TRBV28 with TRBJ1-2; D remains unclear. Germline CDR1 reads MDHEN; CDR2 reads SYDVKM. The CDR3 runs to 14 residues. Trimming removed 1 base from V and 8 bases from J, with 14 bases in between. The CDR3 region is CASSLSPERGGYTF. CDR3 coding DNA: TGTGCCAGCAGTTTATCCCCAGAGCGAGGAGGCTACACCTTC.

J is TRBJ2-3 and V is TRBV30, with D perhaps TRBD1 (6 bases). The V end was cut by 3 bases, the J end by 3 bases, with 7 bases between. The CDR3 loop spans 12 amino acids. Germline CDR1 GTSNPN, CDR2 SVGIG (reference sequence). CDR3 DNA: TGTGCCTGGAGCAGGGGTACAGATACGCAGTATTTT. The encoded protein is CAWSRGTDTQYF.

This rearrangement joins TRBV6-2 or TRBV6-3 to TRBJ1-6; TRBD1 is a possible D gene (6 bases). V lost 6 bases to trimming and J lost 0 bases, with 27 bases between them. Germline V gives CDR1 MNHEY, CDR2 SVGEGT. CDR3 length equals 21 residues. The CDR3 region is CASSINRDPREAISYNSPLHF. CDR3 nucleotide sequence: TGTGCCAGCAGCATAAACAGGGACCCCAGAGAAGCGATCTCCTATAATTCACCCCTCCACTTT.

In DNA, the CDR3 is TGTGCCAGTAGTATTCCCCCTGGACAGGGAGACACTGAAGCTTTCTTT. Translated: CASSIPPGQGDTEAFF. The rearrangement joins TRBV19 to TRBJ1-1, with TRBD1 identical over 8 bases. Germline values: CDR1 LNHDA, CDR2 SQIVND (reference sequence). The CDR3 is 16 residues long. V shed 3 bases and J 3 bases; nucleotides not matched to a gene: 9.

The rearrangement links TRBV5-1 to TRBJ2-5; D unresolved. The germline V gene has CDR1 SGHRS and CDR2 YFSETQ. Trimming took 2 bases from V and 2 from J, leaving 10 bases between them. The CDR3 loop spans 14 amino acids. In DNA form, the CDR3 reads TGCGCCAGCAGCTTCGGACGGGCTCAAGAGACCCAGTACTTC. Its translation: CASSFGRAQETQYF.

This clone has only a few counts. The chain carries TRBV4-1 and TRBJ1-4; D is uncertain. Germline V gives CDR1 MGHRA, CDR2 YSYEKL. CDR3 length: 14 residues. The germline V and J ends were trimmed by 2 bases and 0 bases, with 4 bases remaining between them. DNA of the CDR3: TGCGCCAGCAGCCAATCCGCAACTAATGAAAAACTGTTTTTT. Encoded protein: CASSQSATNEKLFF.

CDR3: CASSYGKDRVPRPLHF. The CDR3 nucleotides are TGTGCCAGCAGTTACGGAAAAGACAGGGTTCCCAGACCCCTCCACTTT. The chain recombines TRBV6-5 with TRBJ1-6, with 7 positions matching TRBD1. Germline V gene lookup returns CDR1 MNHEY and CDR2 SVGAGI. This CDR3 spans 16 amino acids. With 2 bases clipped from V and 12 bases from J, the junction kept 13 bases outside the gene matches.

The chain uses TRBV12-1 and TRBJ2-3; the table's D call, TRBD2, was not checked against the DNA. TRBV12-1 counts as a pseudogene. The CDR3 is made up of 20 amino acids. This CDR3 reads CASSPRRTSGVCSSTDTQYF. CDR3 sequence (DNA): TGTGCCAGCAGCCCACGACGGACTAGCGGGGTGTGTTCGAGCACAGATACGCAGTATTTT.

This clone came up a few times. The chain has TRBV7-2 and TRBJ1-1, with D unresolved. The CDR3 extends over 12 amino acids. V dropped 2 bases and J dropped 4 bases, with 5 bases sitting between them. CDR1 and CDR2 from the germline V gene are SGHTA and FQGNSA. The CDR3 region has the DNA TGTGCCAGCAGCTTATTCGGCACTGAAGCTTTCTTT. Encoded protein: CASSLFGTEAFF. The full variable domain, completed using reference TRBV7-2 and TRBJ1-1, is GAGVSQSPSNKVTEKGKDVELRCDPISGHTALYWYRQSLGQGLEFLIYFQGNSAPDKSGLPSDRFSAERTGGSVSTLTIQRTQQEDSAVYLCASSLFGTEAFFGQGTRLTVV.

Remarks on this clone: One end of the junction varies from germline; a read error may be responsible. The V and J genes are TRBV6-5 and TRBJ1-5; 7 bases agree with TRBD1. CDR1 MNHEY and CDR2 SVGAGI come from the germline V gene. The length of the CDR3 is 15 residues. Here the CDR3 DNA reads TGTGCCAGCAGACCTGGGACAGATAGCGATCAGCCCCAGCATTTT. Translated, it gives CASRPGTDSDQPQHF.

J is TRBJ2-1 and V is TRBV12-3 or TRBV12-4; D unclear. V was pared by 5 bases and J by 8 bases, with 7 bases between. The CDR3 runs to 11 residues. CDR3 loop: CASSPLDEQFF. CDR3 coding DNA: TGTGCCAGCAGTCCGTTGGATGAGCAGTTCTTC.

The gene calls are TRBV6-5 and TRBJ2-2; D possibly uses TRBD1 or TRBD2 (7 bases each). Germline loops: CDR1 MNHEY, CDR2 SVGAGI. The V end lost 2 bases, the J end lost 5 bases, and 12 bases lay between the germline ends. CDR3 length: 15 amino acids. The CDR3 loop reads CASSYPQGGTGELFF. The CDR3 DNA reads as TGTGCCAGCAGTTACCCCCAGGGGGGGACCGGGGAGCTGTTTTTT.

This clone was seen a single time. CDR3 in amino acids: CAWSERTGPFHEQYF. CDR3 DNA sequence: TGTGCCTGGAGTGAGAGGACAGGGCCTTTCCACGAGCAGTACTTC. The chain carries TRBV30 and TRBJ2-7, with 8 bases identical to TRBD1. Germline trimming cut 1 base from V and 5 bases from J; bases unmatched to any gene: 10. This CDR3 comprises 15 residues. Per the germline V gene, CDR1 is GTSNPN and CDR2 is SVGIG (reference sequence).

The CDR3 coding sequence is TGTGCCAGCAGCTTAGAAGGGTTACAGGGGGCGCATCAGCCCCAGCATTTT. It is translated as CASSLEGLQGAHQPQHF. This sequence joins TRBV7-2 and TRBJ1-5; 9 bases agree with TRBD1. Germline lookup yields CDR1 SGHTA and CDR2 FQGNSA. V lost 1 base to trimming and J lost 5 bases; unmatched junction nucleotides: 9. This CDR3 has 17 amino acids.

The chain employs TRBV2 and TRBJ1-1; the match to TRBD1 covers 7 bases. This CDR3 contains 16 residues. V shed 7 bases and J 3 bases; nucleotides not matched to a gene: 14. The germline CDR1 and CDR2 sequences are SNHLY and FYNNEI. The DNA for the CDR3 is TGTGCCAGCATAGGACAGGAGGGGTTTGAGGACACTGAAGCTTTCTTT. Translated: CASIGQEGFEDTEAFF.

The rearrangement joins TRBV5-6 to TRBJ2-3, with TRBD2 matching over 8 bases. Germline CDR1 and CDR2: SGHDT and YYEEEE. J lost 0 bases, V lost 0 bases, and 12 bases had no gene match. CDR3 length equals 19 residues. The CDR3 spells CASSLGLALSPGSTDTQYF. Here the CDR3 DNA reads TGTGCCAGCAGCTTGGGACTAGCGCTCTCTCCAGGCAGCACAGATACGCAGTATTTT.

This chain links TRBV24-1 with TRBJ1-2; perhaps TRBD1 as D (6 bases). This CDR3 is built from 15 residues. The V gene lost 4 bases and the J gene lost 6 bases, with 17 bases spanning the gap. Per germline, CDR1 KGHDR and CDR2 SFDVKD. The CDR3 DNA follows: TGTGCCACCAGTGACCCTACCGGGGGGGCAAATGGCTACACCTTC. Protein: CATSDPTGGANGYTF.

This chain links TRBV5-1 with TRBJ1-3; 8 bases match TRBD1. V was pared by 3 bases and J by 2 bases, with 7 bases of the junction left unmatched. The CDR3 is 16 amino acids. Germline lookup yields CDR1 SGHRS and CDR2 YFSETQ. The DNA for the CDR3 is TGCGCCAGCAGCTCGACAGGGGTGCCACCTGGAAACACCATATATTTT. It encodes CASSSTGVPPGNTIYF. Complete variable domain (other parts from reference TRBV5-1 and TRBJ1-3): KAGVTQTPRYLIKTRGQQVTLSCSPISGHRSVSWYQQTPGQGLQFLFEYFSETQRNKGNFPGRFSGRQFSNSRSEMNVSTLELGDSALYLCASSSTGVPPGNTIYFGEGSWLTVV.